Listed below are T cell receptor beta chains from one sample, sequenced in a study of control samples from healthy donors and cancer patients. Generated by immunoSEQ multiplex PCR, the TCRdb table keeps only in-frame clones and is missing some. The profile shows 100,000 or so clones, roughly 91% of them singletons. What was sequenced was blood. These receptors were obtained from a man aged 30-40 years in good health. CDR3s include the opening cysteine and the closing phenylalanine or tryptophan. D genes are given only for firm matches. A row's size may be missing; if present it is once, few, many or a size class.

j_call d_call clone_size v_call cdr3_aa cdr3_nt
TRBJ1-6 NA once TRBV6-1 CASSEILGQPYDSPLHF TGTGCCAGCAGTGAAATTCTTGGGCAGCCTTATGATTCACCCCTCCACTTT
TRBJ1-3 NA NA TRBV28 CASSLWGPPSGNTIYF TGTGCCAGCAGTTTATGGGGTCCGCCCTCTGGAAACACCATATATTTT
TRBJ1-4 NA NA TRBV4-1 CASSPNGAAWVREKLFF TGCGCCAGCAGCCCTAACGGGGCCGCTTGGGTTCGTGAAAAACTGTTTTTT
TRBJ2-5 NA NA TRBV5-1 CASSFGERETQYF TGCGCCAGCAGCTTTGGGGAGCGGGAGACCCAGTACTTC
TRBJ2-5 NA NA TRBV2 CASSEVDSLQETQYF TGTGCCAGCAGTGAGGTGGACAGTCTCCAAGAGACCCAGTACTTC
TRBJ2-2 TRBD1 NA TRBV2 CATPGQENTGELFF TGTGCCACACCGGGACAGGAGAACACCGGGGAGCTGTTTTTT
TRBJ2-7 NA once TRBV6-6 CASSYLGQEQYF TGTGCCAGCAGTTATTTGGGGCAAGAGCAGTACTTC
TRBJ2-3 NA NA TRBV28 CASSLADFIRADTQYF TGTGCCAGCAGTTTAGCGGATTTTATTCGGGCAGATACGCAGTATTTT
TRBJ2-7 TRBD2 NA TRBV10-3 CAISDLAGVRAYEQYF TGTGCCATCAGTGACCTAGCGGGGGTTAGAGCGTATGAGCAGTACTTC
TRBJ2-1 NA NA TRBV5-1 CASSFRGEIYNEQFF TGCGCCAGCAGCTTTCGGGGAGAGATCTACAATGAGCAGTTCTTC